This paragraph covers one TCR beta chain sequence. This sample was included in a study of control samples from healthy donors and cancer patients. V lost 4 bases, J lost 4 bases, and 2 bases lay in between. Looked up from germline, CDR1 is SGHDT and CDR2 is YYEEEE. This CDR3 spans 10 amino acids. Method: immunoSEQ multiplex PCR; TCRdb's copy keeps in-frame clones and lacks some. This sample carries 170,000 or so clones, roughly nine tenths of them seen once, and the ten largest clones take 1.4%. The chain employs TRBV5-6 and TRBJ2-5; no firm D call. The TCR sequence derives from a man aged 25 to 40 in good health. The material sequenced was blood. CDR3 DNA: TGTGCCAGCAGCGGAGAGACCCAGTACTTC. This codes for CASSGETQYF.